These T cell receptor beta chains were read from a single sample in a study of persistence of HIV-infected CD4 T cells. Antigen specificity for these receptors is unknown. Only in-frame clones appear in the TCRdb table, and some are missing; sequencing was by immunoSEQ multiplex PCR. The sample shows approximately 36,000 clones, more than 70% of them seen only once. This sample comprised cultured CD4+ T cells from PBMCs, obtained from a patient who received antiretroviral therapy. The receptor source for this set is an adult with HIV. The donor label of this sample is uncertain. CDR3s include the opening cysteine and the closing phenylalanine or tryptophan. Fields, in order: D gene, J gene, CDR3 length, clone size, V gene, CDR3 protein, CDR3 DNA. A D gene is named only where the DNA matches it firmly. Clone size appears in some rows only: once, few, many, or a class for an expanded clone.

. TRBJ1-1 15 once TRBV5-1 CASSRGSAGNTEAFF TGCGCCAGCAGCAGGGGGAGTGCAGGGAACACTGAAGCTTTCTTT
. TRBJ1-2 12 . TRBV6-5 CASSPGRYGYTF TGTGCCAGCAGTCCAGGGAGGTATGGCTACACCTTC
. TRBJ1-2 14 . TRBV27 CASSSLGQSASYTF TGTGCCAGCAGTTCTCTAGGGCAGTCAGCGAGCTACACCTTC
TRBD2 TRBJ2-1 17 . TRBV7-3 CASSSRPLAGGSNEQFF TGTGCCAGCAGCTCCCGACCGCTAGCGGGGGGATCCAATGAGCAGTTCTTC
. TRBJ1-6 12 . TRBV2 CASSGRSSPLHF TGTGCCAGCTCCGGCAGGTCTTCACCCCTCCACTTT
TRBD1 TRBJ2-2 14 . TRBV10-3 CATRGQGGTGELFF TGTGCCACACGGGGACAGGGAGGCACCGGGGAGCTGTTTTTT
. TRBJ1-5 14 . TRBV7-9 CASSLGGGNQPQHF TGTGCCAGCAGCTTAGGGGGGGGAAATCAGCCCCAGCATTTT
TRBD1 TRBJ2-4 17 . TRBV14 CASSQTGGNGGKNIQYF TGTGCCAGCAGCCAAACAGGGGGCAATGGGGGCAAAAACATTCAGTACTTC
. TRBJ2-7 15 . TRBV14 CASSQLVAGSYEQYF TGTGCCAGCAGCCAATTAGTTGCGGGGTCCTACGAGCAGTACTTC
. TRBJ1-3 14 . TRBV5-1 CASSDRNSGNTIYF TGCGCCAGCAGCGACAGGAACTCTGGAAACACCATATATTTT
. TRBJ2-7 15 . TRBV7-2 CASSLHSSGSYEQYF TGTGCCAGCAGCTTACACTCGAGCGGCTCCTACGAGCAGTACTTC
TRBD2 TRBJ2-2 16 . TRBV7-3 CASSLDRRGGPGELFF TGTGCCAGCAGCTTAGACCGGCGGGGGGGCCCCGGGGAGCTGTTTTTT